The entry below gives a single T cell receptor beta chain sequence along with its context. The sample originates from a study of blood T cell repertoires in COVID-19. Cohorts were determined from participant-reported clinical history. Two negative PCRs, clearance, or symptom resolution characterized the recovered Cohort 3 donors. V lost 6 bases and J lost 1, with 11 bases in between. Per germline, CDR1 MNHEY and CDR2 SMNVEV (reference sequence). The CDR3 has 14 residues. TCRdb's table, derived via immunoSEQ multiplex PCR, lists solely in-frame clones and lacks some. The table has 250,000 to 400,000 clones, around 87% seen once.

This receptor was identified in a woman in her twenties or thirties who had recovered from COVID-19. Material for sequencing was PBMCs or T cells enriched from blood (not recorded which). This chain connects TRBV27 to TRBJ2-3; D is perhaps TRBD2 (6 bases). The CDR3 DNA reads TGTGCCAGCAGCCAAGCGGGCCGCACAGATACGCAGTATTTT. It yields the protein CASSQAGRTDTQYF.